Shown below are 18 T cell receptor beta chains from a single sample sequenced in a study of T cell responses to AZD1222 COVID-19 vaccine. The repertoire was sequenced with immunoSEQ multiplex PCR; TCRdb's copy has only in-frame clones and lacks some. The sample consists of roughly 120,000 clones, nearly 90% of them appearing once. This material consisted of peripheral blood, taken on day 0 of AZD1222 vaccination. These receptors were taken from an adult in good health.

Here the CDR3 reads CASSDGPVKFF. CDR3 nucleotides: TGTGCCAGCAGTGATGGACCGGTGAAGTTCTTC. The rearrangement uses TRBV25-1 and TRBJ2-1; no reliable D call. CDR3 length: 11 amino acids. V was trimmed by 3 bases and J by 14 bases, leaving 11 bases between them. Germline assignment: CDR1 MGHDK and CDR2 SYGVNS.

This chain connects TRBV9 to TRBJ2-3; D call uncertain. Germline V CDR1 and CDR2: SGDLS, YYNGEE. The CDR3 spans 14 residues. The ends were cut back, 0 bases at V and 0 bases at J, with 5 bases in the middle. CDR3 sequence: CASSVGSSTDTQYF. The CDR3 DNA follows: TGTGCCAGCAGCGTAGGGTCTAGCACAGATACGCAGTATTTT.

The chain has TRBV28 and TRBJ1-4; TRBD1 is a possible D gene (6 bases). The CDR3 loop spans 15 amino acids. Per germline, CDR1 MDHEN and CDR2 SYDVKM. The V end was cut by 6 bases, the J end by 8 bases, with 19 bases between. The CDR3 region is CASRPQTGGLEKLFF. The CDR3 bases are TGTGCCAGCAGGCCCCAGACAGGAGGACTGGAAAAACTGTTTTTT.

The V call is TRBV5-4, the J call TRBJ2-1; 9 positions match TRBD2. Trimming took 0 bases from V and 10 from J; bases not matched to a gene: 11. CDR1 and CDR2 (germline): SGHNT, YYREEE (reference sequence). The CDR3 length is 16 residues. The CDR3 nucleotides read TGTGCCAGCAGCTTGGGTGGGACTAGCTCCATAGCAGAGCAGTTCTTC. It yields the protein CASSLGGTSSIAEQFF.

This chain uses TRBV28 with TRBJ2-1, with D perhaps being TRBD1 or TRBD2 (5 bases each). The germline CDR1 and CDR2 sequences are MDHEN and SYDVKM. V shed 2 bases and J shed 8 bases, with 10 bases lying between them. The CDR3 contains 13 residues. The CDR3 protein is CASSLGGADEQFF. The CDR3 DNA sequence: TGTGCCAGCAGTTTAGGGGGTGCAGATGAGCAGTTCTTC.

As DNA, the CDR3 is TGTGCCAGCAGTCCCAGGGGGGCTAGCGGGAGTATGCGGGATGCCTACAATGAGCAGTTCTTC. The encoded protein is CASSPRGASGSMRDAYNEQFF. V is TRBV27 and J is TRBJ2-1; TRBD2 matches 10 bases. V was pared by 5 bases and J by 2 bases, with 21 bases of the junction left unmatched. CDR1 is MNHEY, CDR2 SMNVEV, per germline (reference sequence). The CDR3 loop spans 21 amino acids.

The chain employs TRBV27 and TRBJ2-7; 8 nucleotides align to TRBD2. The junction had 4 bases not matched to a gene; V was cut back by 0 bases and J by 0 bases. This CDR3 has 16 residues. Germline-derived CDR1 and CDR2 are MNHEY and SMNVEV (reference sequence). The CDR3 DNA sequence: TGTGCCAGCAGTTTATCGCCGGGACTAGGCTCCTACGAGCAGTACTTC. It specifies CASSLSPGLGSYEQYF.

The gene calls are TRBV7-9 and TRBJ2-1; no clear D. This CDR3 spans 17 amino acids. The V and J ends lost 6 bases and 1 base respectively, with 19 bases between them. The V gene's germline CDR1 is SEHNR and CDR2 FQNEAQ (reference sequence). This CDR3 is CASSPSKVAGSYNEQFF. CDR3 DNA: TGTGCCAGCAGTCCAAGTAAGGTTGCCGGGTCCTACAATGAGCAGTTCTTC. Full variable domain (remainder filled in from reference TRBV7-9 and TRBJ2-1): DTGVSQNPRHKITKRGQNVTFRCDPISEHNRLYWYRQTLGQGPEFLTYFQNEAQLEKSRLLSDRFSAERPKGSFSTLEIQRTEQGDSAMYLCASSPSKVAGSYNEQFFGPGTRLTVL.

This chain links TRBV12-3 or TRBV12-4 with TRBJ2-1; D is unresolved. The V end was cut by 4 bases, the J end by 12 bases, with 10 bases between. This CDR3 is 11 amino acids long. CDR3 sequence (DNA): TGTGCCAGCAGTTCTCACAGAAGGCAGTTCTTC. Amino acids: CASSSHRRQFF.

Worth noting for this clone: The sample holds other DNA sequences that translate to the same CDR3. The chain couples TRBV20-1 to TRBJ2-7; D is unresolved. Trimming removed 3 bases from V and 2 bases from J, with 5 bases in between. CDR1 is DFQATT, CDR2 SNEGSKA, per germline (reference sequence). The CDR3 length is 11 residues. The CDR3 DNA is TGCAGTGCTAGGACCACCTACGAGCAGTACTTC. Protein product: CSARTTYEQYF.

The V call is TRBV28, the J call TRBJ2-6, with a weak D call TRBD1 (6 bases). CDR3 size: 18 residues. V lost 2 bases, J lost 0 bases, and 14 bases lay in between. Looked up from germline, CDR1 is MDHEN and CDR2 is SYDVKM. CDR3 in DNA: TGTGCCAGCAGTTTAGCACATTGGGGGCGCTCTGGGGCCAACGTCCTGACTTTC. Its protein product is CASSLAHWGRSGANVLTF.

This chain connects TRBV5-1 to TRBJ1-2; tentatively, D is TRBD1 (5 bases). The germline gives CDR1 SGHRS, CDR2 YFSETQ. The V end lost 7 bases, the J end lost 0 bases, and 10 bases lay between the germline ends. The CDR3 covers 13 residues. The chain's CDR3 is CASGGTANYGYTF. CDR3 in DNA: TGCGCCAGCGGAGGGACCGCTAACTATGGCTACACCTTC. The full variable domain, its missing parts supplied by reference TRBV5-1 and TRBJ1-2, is KAGVTQTPRYLIKTRGQQVTLSCSPISGHRSVSWYQQTPGQGLQFLFEYFSETQRNKGNFPGRFSGRQFSNSRSEMNVSTLELGDSALYLCASGGTANYGYTFGSGTRLTVV.

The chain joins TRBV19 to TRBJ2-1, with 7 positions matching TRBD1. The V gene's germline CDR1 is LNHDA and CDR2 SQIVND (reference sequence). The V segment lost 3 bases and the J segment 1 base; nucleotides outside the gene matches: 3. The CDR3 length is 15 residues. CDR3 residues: CASSIQGVSYNEQFF. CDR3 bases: TGTGCCAGTAGTATTCAGGGGGTTTCCTACAATGAGCAGTTCTTC.

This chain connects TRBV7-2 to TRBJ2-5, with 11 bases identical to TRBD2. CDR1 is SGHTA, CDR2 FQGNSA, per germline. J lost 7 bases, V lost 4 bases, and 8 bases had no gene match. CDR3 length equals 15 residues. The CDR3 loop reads CASSSTNSGGATQYF. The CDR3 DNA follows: TGTGCCAGCAGCTCAACCAATAGCGGGGGGGCGACCCAGTACTTC.

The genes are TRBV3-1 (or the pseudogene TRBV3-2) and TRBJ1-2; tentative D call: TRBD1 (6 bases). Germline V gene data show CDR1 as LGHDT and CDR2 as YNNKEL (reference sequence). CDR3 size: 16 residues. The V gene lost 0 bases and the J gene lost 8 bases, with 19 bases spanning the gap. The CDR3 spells CASSQENGTPQRGYTF. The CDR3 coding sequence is TGTGCCAGCAGCCAAGAGAATGGGACACCACAGAGGGGCTACACCTTC.

CDR3 nucleotide sequence: TGCGCCAGCAGCCAAGCGTACAGCGTAAGCTCCTATAATTCACCCCTCCACTTT. Protein product: CASSQAYSVSSYNSPLHF. The gene calls are TRBV4-1 and TRBJ1-6, with D unresolved. Trimming took 1 base from V and 0 from J, leaving 13 bases between them. The CDR3 contains 18 residues. Germline V gene data show CDR1 as MGHRA and CDR2 as YSYEKL.

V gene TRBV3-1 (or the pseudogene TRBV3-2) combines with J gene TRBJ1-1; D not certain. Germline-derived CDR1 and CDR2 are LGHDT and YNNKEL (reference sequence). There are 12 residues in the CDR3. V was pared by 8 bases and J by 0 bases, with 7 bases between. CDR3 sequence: CASCSLNTEAFF. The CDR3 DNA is TGTGCCAGCTGCTCACTGAACACTGAAGCTTTCTTT.

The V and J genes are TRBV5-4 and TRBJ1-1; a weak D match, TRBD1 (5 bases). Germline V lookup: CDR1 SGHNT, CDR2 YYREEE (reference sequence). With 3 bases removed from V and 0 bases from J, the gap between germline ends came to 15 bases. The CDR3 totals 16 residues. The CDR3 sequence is CASSSMVGQLNTEAFF. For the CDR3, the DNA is TGTGCCAGCAGCTCTATGGTAGGACAATTGAACACTGAAGCTTTCTTT.